This entry lists 26 T cell receptor beta chains sequenced from one sample in a study of blood T cell repertoires in COVID-19 (dated by TCRdb to the early 2020s). Libraries were built with the immunoSEQ multiplex PCR assay. This immuneACCESS table, as held by TCRdb, lists in-frame sequences with V and J called but not all clones. Of the missing ones, under half trace to an unresolved V gene in checked studies; the others have no known cause. This sample is represented by under 95,000 clones; around 78% of them were singletons. The top ten clones comprise roughly 11% of the sample. The specimen sequenced was peripheral blood. Receptors were obtained from a human donor in a cohort sampled during active COVID-19.

V gene TRBV9 combines with J gene TRBJ2-2, with D hard to call. The CDR3 covers 14 residues. The germline CDR1 and CDR2 sequences are SGDLS and YYNGEE. V was cut by 2 bases and J by 4 bases, with 9 bases left in between. The CDR3 here is CASSVARFTGELFF. The CDR3 nucleotides are TGTGCCAGCAGCGTGGCTAGATTCACCGGGGAGCTGTTTTTT.

The rearrangement joins TRBV9 to TRBJ2-1; D remains unclear. The V end was cut by 0 bases, the J end by 4 bases, with 11 bases between. The CDR3 is made up of 15 amino acids. Germline CDR1 is SGDLS and CDR2 is YYNGEE. The DNA of the CDR3 is TGTGCCAGCAGCGTAGCTCAGCAGAGGTACAATGAGCAGTTCTTC. Protein sequence: CASSVAQQRYNEQFF.

V usage is TRBV7-2 and J usage is TRBJ2-7; a weak D match, TRBD1 (6 bases). The CDR3 covers 19 residues. V was pared by 5 bases and J by 3 bases, with 29 bases between. CDR1 SGHTA and CDR2 FQGNSA come from the germline V gene. The CDR3, as DNA: TGTGCCAGCAGCCCAAGAGGGGGTCGGGGTCTGGGGCCTCTCTACGAGCAGTACTTC. This sequence encodes CASSPRGGRGLGPLYEQYF.

The gene calls are TRBV10-3 and TRBJ2-3; a weak D match, TRBD2 (5 bases). The CDR3 covers 14 residues. CDR1 and CDR2 from the germline V gene are ENHRY and SYGVKD. Trimming took 6 bases from V and 4 from J, leaving 14 bases between them. CDR3 nucleotide sequence: TGTGCCATCAGGGGAGACCGGCTCGCAGATACGCAGTATTTT. Its protein product is CAIRGDRLADTQYF.

The V gene is TRBV7-2, the J gene TRBJ1-4; D gene uncertain. Germline-derived CDR1 and CDR2 are SGHTA and FQGNSA. Trimming took off 1 base at V and 8 bases at J, with 11 bases between the two ends. The CDR3 has 14 residues. The CDR3, as DNA: TGTGCCAGCAGCTTAGGAGGTGGTGGGGAAAAACTGTTTTTT. This gives the protein CASSLGGGGEKLFF. The variable domain in full, with the rest retrieved from reference TRBV7-2 and TRBJ1-4, is GAGVSQSPSNKVTEKGKDVELRCDPISGHTALYWYRQSLGQGLEFLIYFQGNSAPDKSGLPSDRFSAERTGGSVSTLTIQRTQQEDSAVYLCASSLGGGGEKLFFGSGTQLSVL.

The chain couples TRBV19 to TRBJ1-4; D is unresolved. Germline CDR1 reads LNHDA; CDR2 reads SQIVND (reference sequence). Trimming removed 4 bases from V and 4 bases from J, with 13 bases in between. This CDR3 is built from 15 residues. The DNA for the CDR3 is TGTGCCAGTAGTACCATCCGGACTTATAATGAAAAACTGTTTTTT. Protein: CASSTIRTYNEKLFF.

The chain combines TRBV6-5 with TRBJ2-7; 8 positions match TRBD2. The V and J ends lost 7 bases and 1 base, in that order; junction bases with no gene match: 9. Germline-derived CDR1 and CDR2 are MNHEY and SVGAGI. This CDR3 is built from 15 residues. The CDR3 reads CASTPREGSSYEQYF. CDR3 nucleotide sequence: TGTGCCAGCACCCCCCGGGAGGGGAGTTCCTACGAGCAGTACTTC.

The gene calls are TRBV18 and TRBJ1-1, with TRBD1 matching 7 bases. The CDR3 has 15 residues. Germline trimming cut 3 bases from V and 1 base from J; bases unmatched to any gene: 5. Germline values: CDR1 KGHSH, CDR2 LQKENI. The CDR3 coding sequence is TGTGCCAGCTCACCCGGGACAGACCCGAACACTGAAGCTTTCTTT. Translation: CASSPGTDPNTEAFF.

The rearrangement links TRBV7-8 to TRBJ2-2; 9 nucleotides line up with TRBD1. V gave up 5 bases and J gave up 5 bases; unmatched junction bases: 12. The CDR3 consists of 17 residues. CDR1 is SGHVS, CDR2 FQNEAQ, per germline. CDR3 nucleotides: TGTGCCAGCAGCGCACGAAGACAGGGGGGGATAACCGGGGAGCTGTTTTTT. As protein: CASSARRQGGITGELFF.

This CDR3 reads CSVEDEESRYGYTF. As DNA, the CDR3 is TGCAGCGTTGAAGATGAGGAAAGCAGATATGGCTACACCTTC. V is TRBV29-1 and J is TRBJ1-2; the D is unclear. Deletions cut 0 bases from V and 5 bases from J, with 13 bases between. The CDR3 length is 14 residues. Germline CDR1 and CDR2: SQVTM and ANQGSEA.

The V and J genes are TRBV20-1 and TRBJ2-7; D is possibly TRBD2 (6 bases). Germline loops: CDR1 DFQATT, CDR2 SNEGSKA (reference sequence). Deletions cut 3 bases from V and 6 bases from J, with 18 bases between. There are 14 residues in the CDR3. CDR3: CSASAGTSLGEQYF. DNA of the CDR3: TGCAGTGCTAGTGCCGGGACTTCCCTTGGCGAGCAGTACTTC.

The chain has TRBV18 and TRBJ2-1; 8 bases are a match to TRBD2. Trimming took 1 base from V and 6 from J; bases not matched to a gene: 8. The V gene's germline CDR1 is KGHSH and CDR2 LQKENI. The CDR3 runs to 16 residues. The DNA of the CDR3 is TGTGCCAGCTCACCACTGTCGGGACGGGGGGGCAATGAGCAGTTCTTC. Residues: CASSPLSGRGGNEQFF.

The V gene is TRBV5-8, the J gene TRBJ2-4; D may be TRBD2 (6 bases). Trimming removed 1 base at V and 8 bases at J, with 13 bases between. The CDR3 totals 14 residues. The V gene's germline CDR1 is SGHTS and CDR2 YDEGEE. CDR3 protein: CASSLYGGRDIQYF. As DNA, the CDR3 is TGTGCCAGCAGCTTGTATGGGGGGAGAGACATTCAGTACTTC. The whole variable domain, remainder taken from reference TRBV5-8 and TRBJ2-4, is EAGVTQSPTHLIKTRGQQATLRCSPISGHTSVYWYQQALGLGLQFLLWYDEGEERNRGNFPPRFSGRQFPNYSSELNVNALELEDSALYLCASSLYGGRDIQYFGAGTRLSVL.

This chain links TRBV3-1 (or the pseudogene TRBV3-2) with TRBJ2-4; TRBD2 aligns across 11 bases. The V gene's germline CDR1 is LGHDT and CDR2 YNNKEL (reference sequence). V was clipped by 1 base and J by 3 bases; unmatched bases: 5. The CDR3 has 17 amino acids. Here the CDR3 reads CASSQALAGDIKNIQYF. In DNA form, the CDR3 reads TGTGCCAGCAGCCAAGCACTAGCGGGAGATATCAAAAACATTCAGTACTTC.

The table lists this clone with a few counts. The rearrangement joins TRBV6-5 to TRBJ2-2, with D tentatively TRBD2 (5 bases). This CDR3 region has 14 residues. Per the germline V gene, CDR1 is MNHEY and CDR2 is SVGAGI. Trimming took off 7 bases at V and 7 bases at J, with 16 bases between the two ends. CDR3 DNA sequence: TGTGCCAGCATCCCCACAGCGGTCCACGGGGAGCTGTTTTTT. Encoded protein: CASIPTAVHGELFF.

The chain combines TRBV27 with TRBJ2-3; TRBD2 matches at 11 bases. Germline V gene data show CDR1 as MNHEY and CDR2 as SMNVEV (reference sequence). Trimming cost V 8 bases and J 2 bases; bases outside gene matches: 12. This CDR3 has 17 residues. The CDR3 coding sequence is TGTGCCAGCTGTGTTCTCCTAGCGGGGGGAGCCACAGATACGCAGTATTTT. Amino acid sequence: CASCVLLAGGATDTQYF.

This clone has more than one count but fewer than ten. This rearrangement joins TRBV7-9 to TRBJ1-1; D remains ambiguous. Looked up from germline, CDR1 is SEHNR and CDR2 is FQNEAQ (reference sequence). The CDR3 extends over 13 amino acids. The V gene lost 3 bases and the J gene lost 2 bases, with 7 bases spanning the gap. CDR3 nucleotides: TGTGCCAGCAGCTTCTCCAGAAACACTGAAGCTTTCTTT. Its translation: CASSFSRNTEAFF.

The CDR3 DNA reads TGTGCCAGCCTGGGGGGTGCGAACACCGGGGAGCTGTTTTTT. Translated: CASLGGANTGELFF. V is TRBV7-2 and J is TRBJ2-2, with D tentatively TRBD2 (6 bases). V was cut by 8 bases and J by 0 bases, with 10 bases left in between. The CDR3 runs 14 residues. Germline CDR1 is SGHTA and CDR2 is FQGNSA.

The V and J genes are TRBV18 and TRBJ2-3; D might be TRBD2 (6 bases). This CDR3 is built from 14 residues. Germline values: CDR1 KGHSH, CDR2 LQKENI. V lost 3 bases, J lost 2 bases, and 9 bases lay in between. The CDR3 is CASSPGLYTDTQYF. In DNA form, the CDR3 reads TGTGCCAGCTCACCGGGACTCTACACAGATACGCAGTATTTT.

This clone has only one observation. The chain combines TRBV10-2 with TRBJ2-7, with D possibly matching TRBD2 (6 bases). The germline gives CDR1 WSHSY, CDR2 SAAADI. This CDR3 is 14 amino acids long. V was trimmed by 3 bases and J by 6 bases, leaving 15 bases between them. DNA for the CDR3: TGCGCCAGCAGTGATTCACAGCGGGCGGCCGAGCAGTACTTC. This sequence encodes CASSDSQRAAEQYF.

The J gene is TRBJ2-1, the V gene TRBV2; 7 bases are shared with TRBD2. Trimming cost V 8 bases and J 0 bases; bases outside gene matches: 4. Germline loops: CDR1 SNHLY, CDR2 FYNNEI. This CDR3 is built from 14 residues. This CDR3 reads CASRREVSYNEQFF. In DNA, the CDR3 is TGTGCCAGCCGCCGGGAGGTCTCCTACAATGAGCAGTTCTTC.

This clone was detected only once. The chain joins TRBV6-5 to TRBJ2-5; 12 positions agree with TRBD1. V was clipped by 8 bases and J by 3 bases; unmatched bases: 1. CDR3 size: 13 residues. Germline V lookup: CDR1 MNHEY, CDR2 SVGAGI. CDR3 loop: CASGTGGEETQYF. The CDR3 DNA follows: TGTGCCAGCGGGACAGGGGGCGAAGAGACCCAGTACTTC.

The V and J genes are TRBV4-1 and TRBJ2-7; 7 nucleotides line up with TRBD2. The CDR3 consists of 16 residues. The V gene's germline CDR1 is MGHRA and CDR2 YSYEKL. Trimming at V came to 1 base and at J to 2 bases, leaving 8 bases not matched to a gene. CDR3 bases: TGCGCCAGCAGCCAAGTGGGTAGGGGACTAACCTACGAGCAGTACTTC. Protein sequence: CASSQVGRGLTYEQYF.

CDR3 sequence reads: CASSRTGGTRSSYEQYF. CDR3 bases: TGTGCCAGCAGTAGGACTGGAGGGACCCGAAGCTCCTACGAGCAGTACTTC. The rearrangement joins TRBV27 to TRBJ2-7; possible D gene TRBD2, 6 bases. The CDR3 totals 17 residues. Germline loops: CDR1 MNHEY, CDR2 SMNVEV (reference sequence). Trimming removed 5 bases from V and 0 bases from J, with 20 bases in between.

The rearrangement joins TRBV7-2 to TRBJ1-5, with TRBD1 matching over 9 bases. The CDR3 spans 15 residues. With 1 base clipped from V and 6 bases from J, the junction kept 4 bases outside the gene matches. Germline CDR1 and CDR2: SGHTA and FQGNSA. The CDR3 region has the DNA TGTGCCAGCAGCTTAGACAGGGGGCGGGGTCAGCCCCAGCATTTT. Protein sequence: CASSLDRGRGQPQHF.

This chain connects TRBV6-5 to TRBJ1-2; no clear D. CDR1 and CDR2 from the germline V gene are MNHEY and SVGAGI. V lost 0 bases and J lost 1, with 6 bases in between. The CDR3 length is 14 residues. The CDR3 is CASSYSFSNYGYTF. The CDR3 nucleotides are TGTGCCAGCAGTTACTCGTTCAGTAACTATGGCTACACCTTC.